The 26 T cell receptor beta chains given below trace back to one sample, sequenced in a study of blood T cells in healthy people across ages. With a J-beta primer mix and a sample-barcoded 5' primer, a second PCR ran about 7 to 12 cycles. TCRdb processed the 5' RACE reads anew with MiXCR; each CDR3 protein has one entry. The sample has 450,000 to 700,000 distinct CDR3 sequences, 27% seen once. The sequenced sample consisted of blood. These receptors were obtained from a woman aged 70 to 79 in good health.

The chain carries TRBV18 and TRBJ1-4; TRBD1 aligns across 11 bases. After removal of 3 bases from V and 7 bases from J, the junction contained 7 bases not matched to a gene. The germline V gene encodes CDR1 KGHSH and CDR2 LQKENI. This CDR3 has 16 residues. CDR3 DNA sequence: TGTGCCAGCTCACCTGGACAGGGGGCGTCGAGTGAAAAACTGTTTTTT. Its translation: CASSPGQGASSEKLFF.

This clonotype turned up a few times. The chain employs TRBV12-3 or TRBV12-4 and TRBJ1-1; TRBD1 matches at 11 bases. The CDR3 extends over 13 amino acids. Germline trimming cut 6 bases from V and 10 bases from J; bases unmatched to any gene: 7. CDR3 coding DNA: TGTGCCAGCAGCGGACAGGGGGCGAGGGGAGCTTTCTTT. Its protein is CASSGQGARGAFF.

This clonotype was seen repeatedly, ten times or more. The V call is TRBV6-1, the J call TRBJ2-6; D possibly corresponds to TRBD1 (7 bases). The CDR3 has 19 amino acids. Trimming pared 6 bases from V and 2 bases from J, leaving 23 bases between. Looked up from germline, CDR1 is MNHNS and CDR2 is SASEGT. The DNA for the CDR3 is TGTGCCAGCAGGGCGGGACAGAGAGAGCTTCGGGCTGGGGCCAACGTCCTGACTTTC. The encoded protein is CASRAGQRELRAGANVLTF.

The chain has TRBV12-3 or TRBV12-4 and TRBJ2-2, with 10 bases matching TRBD1. V dropped 3 bases and J dropped 0; count of bases not matched to a gene: 1. The CDR3 runs 16 residues. The CDR3 nucleotides are TGTGCCAGCAGTTTGGACAGGGGGTCGAACACCGGGGAGCTGTTTTTT. This encodes CASSLDRGSNTGELFF.

The table lists this clonotype with many counts. The gene calls are TRBV20-1 and TRBJ1-2; 9 bases match TRBD1. V lost 6 bases and J lost 1; bases outside the gene matches: 3. Germline V gives CDR1 DFQATT, CDR2 SNEGSKA (reference sequence). This CDR3 contains 13 residues. The DNA of the CDR3 is TGCAGTGCCCCGGACAGGGGTAACTATGGCTACACCTTC. Protein: CSAPDRGNYGYTF.

The genes are TRBV29-1 and TRBJ1-1; D might be TRBD1 (5 bases). This CDR3 contains 13 residues. The germline V and J ends were trimmed by 4 bases and 1 base, with 10 bases remaining between them. Germline V gene lookup returns CDR1 SQVTM and CDR2 ANQGSEA. DNA of the CDR3: TGCAGCGTTGTTGTGGGGCGGAACACTGAAGCTTTCTTT. Its translation: CSVVVGRNTEAFF.

A few counts support this clonotype. The V and J genes are TRBV5-1 and TRBJ2-1, with TRBD1 matching over 9 bases. V lost 0 bases and J lost 8; bases outside the gene matches: 3. The CDR3 has 14 residues. Germline V gives CDR1 SGHRS, CDR2 YFSETQ. The CDR3 DNA reads TGCGCCAGCAGCTTGGGACAGGGGGAAGATGAGCAGTTCTTC. Translated: CASSLGQGEDEQFF.

The chain joins TRBV29-1 to TRBJ1-1; D is undetermined. Trimming stripped 3 bases from V and 0 bases from J, with 8 bases between. Germline V gene sequence: CDR1 SQVTM, CDR2 ANQGSEA. The CDR3 contains 13 residues. This chain's CDR3 is CSVEADLNTEAFF. The CDR3 DNA sequence: TGCAGCGTTGAGGCAGATTTGAACACTGAAGCTTTCTTT.

The J gene is TRBJ2-5, the V gene TRBV20-1, with 12 bases identical to TRBD2. V shed 0 bases, J shed 5 bases, and the junction held 10 bases outside the gene matches. The CDR3 is 17 residues long. Germline lookup yields CDR1 DFQATT and CDR2 SNEGSKA (reference sequence). The CDR3, as DNA: TGCAGTGCTAGAGATTCAACTAGCGGGGGGCGGGGGGAGACCCAGTACTTC. Amino acids: CSARDSTSGGRGETQYF.

The gene calls are TRBV6-5 and TRBJ1-3, with unresolved D. Germline V gene lookup returns CDR1 MNHEY and CDR2 SVGAGI. V lost 0 bases and J lost 2, with 5 bases in between. The CDR3 contains 14 residues. The CDR3 spells CASSYSTAGNTIYF. CDR3 bases: TGTGCCAGCAGTTACTCAACAGCTGGAAACACCATATATTTT.

In its sample, this clonotype was seen a few times. The CDR3 is CSSGTQETQYF. As DNA, the CDR3 is TGCAGTTCCGGGACCCAGGAGACCCAGTACTTC. V and J are TRBV20-1 and TRBJ2-5; D may correspond to TRBD1 or TRBD2 (5 bases each). Trimming cost V 8 bases and J 5 bases, with 12 bases left between them. The CDR3 is 11 amino acids. Germline V gene lookup returns CDR1 DFQATT and CDR2 SNEGSKA (reference sequence).

The CDR3 sequence: CASRTAGADDYNEQFF. The CDR3 DNA follows: TGTGCCAGCAGAACCGCAGGGGCGGATGACTACAATGAGCAGTTCTTC. The rearrangement links TRBV12-3 or TRBV12-4 to TRBJ2-1; tentative D call: TRBD1 (6 bases). The CDR3 has 16 residues. V was shortened by 6 bases and J by 3 bases, with 18 bases between the two germline ends.

This clonotype was observed a handful of times. The chain uses TRBV7-9 and TRBJ2-3; TRBD1 or TRBD2 may be the D gene (5 bases each). This CDR3 comprises 15 residues. The germline V and J ends were trimmed by 2 bases and 1 base, with 10 bases remaining between them. Germline assignment: CDR1 SEHNR and CDR2 FQNEAQ (reference sequence). CDR3 nucleotide sequence: TGTGCCAGCAGCTTATCAGGGACCCGCACAGATACGCAGTATTTT. Its translation: CASSLSGTRTDTQYF. Supplemented by reference TRBV7-9 and TRBJ2-3, the full variable domain reads DTGVSQNPRHKITKRGQNVTFRCDPISEHNRLYWYRQTLGQGPEFLTYFQNEAQLEKSRLLSDRFSAERPKGSFSTLEIQRTEQGDSAMYLCASSLSGTRTDTQYFGPGTRLTVL.

The V call is TRBV6-6, the J call TRBJ1-1; tentative D call: TRBD1 (6 bases). Germline CDR1 is MNHNY and CDR2 is SVGAGI (reference sequence). The CDR3 is made up of 15 amino acids. V lost 5 bases to trimming and J lost 4 bases, with 17 bases between them. For the CDR3, the DNA is TGTGCCAGCAGTCCGGGGGGCGCGGGGAGCACTGAAGCTTTCTTT. Translation: CASSPGGAGSTEAFF.

The rearrangement links TRBV29-1 to TRBJ1-2; TRBD1 matches at 7 bases. Germline loops: CDR1 SQVTM, CDR2 ANQGSEA. This CDR3 has 11 amino acids. V shed 6 bases, J shed 8 bases, and the junction held 6 bases outside the gene matches. CDR3 nucleotide sequence: TGCAGCGTGGAACAGGGGTGGGGCTACACCTTC. Its protein is CSVEQGWGYTF. Together with reference TRBV29-1 and TRBJ1-2, the CDR3 gives the full variable domain: SAVISQKPSRDICQRGTSLTIQCQVDSQVTMMFWYRQQPGQSLTLIATANQGSEATYESGFVIDKFPISRPNLTFSTLTVSNMSPEDSSIYLCSVEQGWGYTFGSGTRLTVV.

The chain recombines TRBV24-1 with TRBJ2-7; D remains ambiguous. Between the trimmed V and J ends, which lost 2 bases and 0 bases, there was a span of 4 bases. This CDR3 is built from 13 residues. CDR1 and CDR2 (germline): KGHDR, SFDVKD. Here the CDR3 DNA reads TGTGCCACCAGTGATTCTAGCTCCTACGAGCAGTACTTC. It is translated as CATSDSSSYEQYF.

The V gene is TRBV20-1, the J gene TRBJ1-1; 7 bases agree with TRBD1. Germline CDR1 and CDR2: DFQATT and SNEGSKA (reference sequence). The CDR3 is 11 amino acids. In nucleotides, the CDR3 is TGCCGCCCTTCAGGGGGGACTGAAGCTTTCTTT. Translated, it gives CRPSGGTEAFF.

This clonotype occurred a few times. The chain has TRBV21-1 and TRBJ2-7; the D call in the table, TRBD1, was not verified against the DNA. TRBV21-1 is a pseudogene segment. The CDR3 has 13 amino acids. The CDR3 sequence is CASSKRDGYEQYF. In DNA, the CDR3 is TGTGCCAGCAGCAAAAGGGACGGGTACGAGCAGTACTTC.

The rearrangement links TRBV28 to TRBJ1-3; 8 bases map to TRBD1. J lost 4 bases, V lost 5 bases, and 7 bases had no gene match. Germline loops: CDR1 MDHEN, CDR2 SYDVKM. The CDR3 spans 15 residues. This CDR3 reads CASSQPRGRGNTIYF. The CDR3 DNA is TGTGCCAGCAGTCAGCCCAGGGGGCGGGGAAACACCATATATTTT.

Of note for this clonotype: The junction departs from the called germline gene at one end, perhaps through a read error. The chain uses TRBV2 and TRBJ2-2; D unresolved. The CDR3 spans 12 residues. Per the germline V gene, CDR1 is SNHLY and CDR2 is FYNNEI. CDR3 sequence: CASRPNIGELFF. CDR3 nucleotide sequence: TGTGCCAGCAGGCCAAACATCGGGGAGCTGTTTTTT.

This clonotype occurred many times. The chain recombines TRBV4-1 with TRBJ2-7; the D gene is possibly TRBD2 (6 bases). Germline V CDR1 and CDR2: MGHRA, YSYEKL. Trimming pared 4 bases from V and 2 bases from J, leaving 9 bases between. This CDR3 is built from 13 residues. CDR3 DNA sequence: TGCGCCAGCAGCCGAGGAGGGGCCTACGAGCAGTACTTC. As protein: CASSRGGAYEQYF.

This clonotype was seen more than once but under ten times. This chain links TRBV7-9 with TRBJ2-1; 10 positions agree with TRBD2. Germline V gives CDR1 SEHNR, CDR2 FQNEAQ (reference sequence). V shed 5 bases, J shed 8 bases, and the junction held 9 bases outside the gene matches. The CDR3 sequence is 15 residues long. The CDR3 loop reads CASSQSGGAGYEQFF. For the CDR3, the DNA is TGTGCCAGCAGCCAAAGCGGGGGGGCCGGCTATGAGCAGTTCTTC.

The V call is TRBV12-3 or TRBV12-4, the J call TRBJ2-6; D is tentatively TRBD1 or TRBD2 (5 bases each). V shed 3 bases and J shed 7 bases, with 7 bases lying between them. This CDR3 contains 13 residues. The CDR3 nucleotides are TGTGCCAGCAGTTTGGGGGACGCCAACGTCCTGACTTTC. The encoded protein is CASSLGDANVLTF.

J is TRBJ2-1 and V is TRBV4-3; no reliable D call. CDR1 is LGHNA and CDR2 is YSLEER in the germline V gene. Trimming removed 4 bases at V and 5 bases at J, with 15 bases between. The CDR3 loop spans 15 amino acids. The CDR3 bases are TGCGCCAGCAGCCCCACGAGGTATAGTAACAATGAGCAGTTCTTC. Its protein product is CASSPTRYSNNEQFF.

V and J are TRBV5-1 and TRBJ2-7, with D possibly being TRBD2 (5 bases). Trimming took 5 bases from V and 0 from J, leaving 15 bases between them. Germline V gene sequence: CDR1 SGHRS, CDR2 YFSETQ. There are 15 residues in the CDR3. The CDR3 DNA reads as TGCGCCAGCAGGCTCGGGGTAGCTACCTCCTACGAGCAGTACTTC. It encodes CASRLGVATSYEQYF.

This clonotype was counted a few times. V gene TRBV20-1 combines with J gene TRBJ1-1; possibly TRBD1 for D (5 bases). V lost 6 bases and J 1 base, leaving 12 bases between the germline ends. In germline, CDR1 is DFQATT, CDR2 SNEGSKA (reference sequence). This CDR3 is 13 amino acids long. The CDR3 region has the DNA TGCAGTGCAACACACCAGGGGAACACTGAAGCTTTCTTT. This codes for CSATHQGNTEAFF.